This T cell receptor (beta chain) comes out of a study of blood T cell repertoires in COVID-19. This clone was seen a single time. Some clones are missing from TCRdb's copy, which holds only in-frame ones; the method was immunoSEQ multiplex PCR. This sample has 310,000 or so clones; around nine tenths occur once, and the top ten carry 1.1%. This TCR was sampled from a woman aged 25-40 years who had recovered from COVID-19. The source material was PBMCs or T cells enriched from blood (not recorded which).

CDR3 coding DNA: TGTGCCAGCAGCCAGGCTAGCGGGAGGTTTGATACGCAGTATTTT. Its protein is CASSQASGRFDTQYF. The gene calls are TRBV3-1 (or the pseudogene TRBV3-2) and TRBJ2-3, with 11 bases aligning to TRBD2. There are 15 residues in the CDR3. CDR1 and CDR2 from the germline V gene are LGHDT and YNNKEL (reference sequence). V dropped 3 bases and J dropped 6; count of bases not matched to a gene: 5.